What follows is one T cell receptor (beta chain) and its context. These data come from a study of T cell changes during pregnancy in multiple sclerosis. V dropped 5 bases and J dropped 6; count of bases not matched to a gene: 5. The CDR3 covers 14 residues. Germline V CDR1 and CDR2: SGHNT, YENEEA. Repertoires were generated with immunoSEQ multiplex PCR, while TCRdb's copy carries only in-frame clones and drops some. Among about 59,000 clones, just under 95% were seen once, and the ten largest hold approximately 0.34%. This material consisted of CD4+ T cells from peripheral blood mononuclear cells, taken before pregnancy. This sequence originates from a female donor with multiple sclerosis, enrolled in a pregnancy study. This rearrangement joins TRBV11-3 to TRBJ2-2; 8 nucleotides agree with TRBD2. The CDR3 here is CASSAGLAAGELFF. The CDR3 coding sequence is TGTGCCAGCAGCGCAGGACTAGCAGCCGGGGAGCTGTTTTTT.